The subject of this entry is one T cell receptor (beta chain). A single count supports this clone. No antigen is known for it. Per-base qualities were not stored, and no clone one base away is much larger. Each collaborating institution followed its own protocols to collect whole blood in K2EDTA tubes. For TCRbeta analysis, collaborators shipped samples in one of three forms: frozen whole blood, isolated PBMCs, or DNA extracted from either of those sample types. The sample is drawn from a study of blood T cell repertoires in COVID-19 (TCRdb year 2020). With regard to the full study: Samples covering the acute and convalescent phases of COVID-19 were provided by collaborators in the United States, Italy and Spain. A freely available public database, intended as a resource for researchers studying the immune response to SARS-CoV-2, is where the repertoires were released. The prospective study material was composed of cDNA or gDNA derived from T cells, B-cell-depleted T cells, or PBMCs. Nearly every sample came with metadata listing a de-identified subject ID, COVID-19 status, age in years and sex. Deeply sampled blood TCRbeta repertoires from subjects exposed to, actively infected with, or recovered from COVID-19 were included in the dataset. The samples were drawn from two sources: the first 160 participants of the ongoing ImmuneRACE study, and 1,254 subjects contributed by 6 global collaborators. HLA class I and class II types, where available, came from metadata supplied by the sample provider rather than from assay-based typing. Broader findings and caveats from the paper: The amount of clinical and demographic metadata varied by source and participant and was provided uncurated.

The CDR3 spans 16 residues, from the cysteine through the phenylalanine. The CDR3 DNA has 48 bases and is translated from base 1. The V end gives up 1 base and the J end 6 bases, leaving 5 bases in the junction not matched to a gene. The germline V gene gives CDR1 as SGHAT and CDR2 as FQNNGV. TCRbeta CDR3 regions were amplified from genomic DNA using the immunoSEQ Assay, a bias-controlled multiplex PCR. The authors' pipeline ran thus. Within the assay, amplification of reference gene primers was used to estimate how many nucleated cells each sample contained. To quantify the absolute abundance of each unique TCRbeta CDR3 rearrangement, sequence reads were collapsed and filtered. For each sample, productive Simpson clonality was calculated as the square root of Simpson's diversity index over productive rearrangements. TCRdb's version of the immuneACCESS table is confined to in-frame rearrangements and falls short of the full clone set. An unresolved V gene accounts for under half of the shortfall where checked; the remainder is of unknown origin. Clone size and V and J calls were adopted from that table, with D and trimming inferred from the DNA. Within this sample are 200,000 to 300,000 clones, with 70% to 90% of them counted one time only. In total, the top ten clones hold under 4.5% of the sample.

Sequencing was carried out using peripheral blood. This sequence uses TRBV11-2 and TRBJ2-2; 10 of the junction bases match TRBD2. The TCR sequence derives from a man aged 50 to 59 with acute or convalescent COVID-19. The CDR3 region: CASSLASGTSAGELFF. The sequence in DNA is TGTGCCAGCAGCTTAGCATCTGGGACTAGCGCCGGGGAGCTGTTTTTT.